The entry below describes one T cell receptor beta chain. Repertoires were generated with immunoSEQ multiplex PCR, while TCRdb's copy carries only in-frame clones and drops some. The sample shows around 25,000 clones, over 60% of them seen only once. The CDR3 spans 13 residues. The germline CDR1 and CDR2 sequences are SNHLY and FYNNEI. With 2 bases removed from V and 3 bases from J, the gap between germline ends came to 8 bases. These data originate in a study of blood T cell repertoires in COVID-19. The source is a woman aged 80 or over with acute or convalescent COVID-19. Sequencing input: peripheral blood. The chain employs TRBV2 and TRBJ2-7; D ambiguous. CDR3 in amino acids: CASSEPFVYEQYF. CDR3 bases: TGTGCCAGCAGTGAACCGTTCGTCTACGAGCAGTACTTC. Full variable domain (outside the CDR3, taken from reference TRBV2 and TRBJ2-7): EPEVTQTPSHQVTQMGQEVILRCVPISNHLYFYWYRQILGQKVEFLVSFYNNEISEKSEIFDDQFSVERPDGSNFTLKIRSTKLEDSAMYFCASSEPFVYEQYFGPGTRLTVT.